The clone carrying this T cell receptor beta chain was counted a single time. What it binds is unknown. The germline V gene has CDR1 SGHKS and CDR2 YYEKEE (reference sequence). CDR3 length: 14 amino acids. Trimming left V 0 bases short and J 8 bases short, with 14 bases between. The data stem from a study of T cell responses to AZD1222 COVID-19 vaccine. Study outcomes and limitations: Clonal diversity may have been underestimated in mostly white British donors. Nearly half of spike-specific TCRs reportedly target unmutated variant regions. The number of AZD1222 recipients seropositive at baseline was only five to seven.

TCRdb's copy holds only in-frame clones and misses some; the assay was immunoSEQ multiplex PCR. The table includes under 300,000 clones, 85% to 95% detected once. The TCR sequence derives from an adult in good health. The chain carries TRBV5-5 and TRBJ1-2; D is possibly TRBD1 (5 bases). The source was peripheral blood, collected on day 0 of AZD1222 vaccination. The CDR3: CASSLERGSEGYTF. CDR3 DNA sequence: TGTGCCAGCAGCTTGGAGCGGGGGTCTGAGGGCTACACCTTC.